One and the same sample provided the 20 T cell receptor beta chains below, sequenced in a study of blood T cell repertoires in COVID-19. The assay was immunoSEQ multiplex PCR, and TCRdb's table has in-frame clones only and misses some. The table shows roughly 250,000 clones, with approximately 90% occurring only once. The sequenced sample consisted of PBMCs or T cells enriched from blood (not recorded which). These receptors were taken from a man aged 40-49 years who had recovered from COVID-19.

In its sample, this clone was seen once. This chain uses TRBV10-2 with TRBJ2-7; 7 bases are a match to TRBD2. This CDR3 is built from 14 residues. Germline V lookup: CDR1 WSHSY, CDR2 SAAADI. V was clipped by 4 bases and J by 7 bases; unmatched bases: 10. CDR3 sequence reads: CASSAPGGTGEQYF. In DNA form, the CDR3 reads TGCGCCAGCAGTGCGCCCGGGGGGACCGGAGAGCAGTACTTC.

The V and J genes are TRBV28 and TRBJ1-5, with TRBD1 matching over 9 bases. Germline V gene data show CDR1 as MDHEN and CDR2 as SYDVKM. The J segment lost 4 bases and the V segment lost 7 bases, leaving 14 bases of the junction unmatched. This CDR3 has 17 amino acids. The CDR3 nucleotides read TGTGCCAGCAAATCTTTGTCGGCACAGGGGGCGAATCAGCCCCAGCATTTT. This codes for CASKSLSAQGANQPQHF.

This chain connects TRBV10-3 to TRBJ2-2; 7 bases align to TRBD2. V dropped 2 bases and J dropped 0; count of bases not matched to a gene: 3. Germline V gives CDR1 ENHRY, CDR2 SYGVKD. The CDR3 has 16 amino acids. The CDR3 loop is CAISETGGTNTGELFF. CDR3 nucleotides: TGTGCCATCAGTGAGACCGGGGGGACGAACACCGGGGAGCTGTTTTTT.

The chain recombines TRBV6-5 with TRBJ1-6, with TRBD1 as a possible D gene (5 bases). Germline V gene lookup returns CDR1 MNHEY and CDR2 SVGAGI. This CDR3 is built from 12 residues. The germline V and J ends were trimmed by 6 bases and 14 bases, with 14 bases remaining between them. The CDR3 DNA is TGTGCCAGCAGGGGGGAGGGAATGGCCCTCCACTTT. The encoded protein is CASRGEGMALHF.

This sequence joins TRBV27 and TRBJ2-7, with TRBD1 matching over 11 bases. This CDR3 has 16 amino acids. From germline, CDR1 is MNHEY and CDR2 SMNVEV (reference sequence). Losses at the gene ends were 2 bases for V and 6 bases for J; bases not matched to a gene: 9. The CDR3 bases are TGTGCCAGCAGTTTACGTAGTGGGACAGGGGGATCCGAGCAGTACTTC. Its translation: CASSLRSGTGGSEQYF.

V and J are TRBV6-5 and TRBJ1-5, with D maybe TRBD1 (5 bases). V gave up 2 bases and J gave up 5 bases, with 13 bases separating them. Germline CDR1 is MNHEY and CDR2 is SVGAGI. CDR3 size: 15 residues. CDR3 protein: CASSYDSSQDQPQHF. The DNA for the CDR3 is TGTGCCAGCAGTTACGACAGTTCGCAAGATCAGCCCCAGCATTTT.

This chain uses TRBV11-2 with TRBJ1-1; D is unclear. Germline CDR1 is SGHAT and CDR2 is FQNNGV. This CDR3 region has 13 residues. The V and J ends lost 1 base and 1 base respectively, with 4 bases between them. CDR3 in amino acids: CASSLAENTEAFF. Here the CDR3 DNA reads TGTGCCAGCAGCTTAGCAGAGAACACTGAAGCTTTCTTT.

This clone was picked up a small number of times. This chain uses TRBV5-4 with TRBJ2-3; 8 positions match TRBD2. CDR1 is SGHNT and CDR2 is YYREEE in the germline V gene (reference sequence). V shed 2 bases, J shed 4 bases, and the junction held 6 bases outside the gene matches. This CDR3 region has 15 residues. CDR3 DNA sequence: TGTGCCAGCAGCTTAGTAGCGGGAAGCTCAGATACGCAGTATTTT. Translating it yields CASSLVAGSSDTQYF. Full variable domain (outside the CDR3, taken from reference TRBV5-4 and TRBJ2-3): ETGVTQSPTHLIKTRGQQVTLRCSSQSGHNTVSWYQQALGQGPQFIFQYYREEENGRGNFPPRFSGLQFPNYSSELNVNALELDDSALYLCASSLVAGSSDTQYFGPGTRLTVL.

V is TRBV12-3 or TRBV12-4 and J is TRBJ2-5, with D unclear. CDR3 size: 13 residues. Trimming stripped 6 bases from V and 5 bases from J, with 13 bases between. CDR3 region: CASRRTELETQYF. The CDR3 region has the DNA TGTGCCAGCAGACGCACAGAGTTGGAGACCCAGTACTTC.

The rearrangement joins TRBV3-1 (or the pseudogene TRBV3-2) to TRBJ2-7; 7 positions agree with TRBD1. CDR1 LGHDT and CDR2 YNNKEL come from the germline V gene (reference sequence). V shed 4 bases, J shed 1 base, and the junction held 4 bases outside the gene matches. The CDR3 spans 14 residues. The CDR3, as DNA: TGTGCCAGCAGCCGAATGACAGGGTCCTACGAGCAGTACTTC. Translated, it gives CASSRMTGSYEQYF.

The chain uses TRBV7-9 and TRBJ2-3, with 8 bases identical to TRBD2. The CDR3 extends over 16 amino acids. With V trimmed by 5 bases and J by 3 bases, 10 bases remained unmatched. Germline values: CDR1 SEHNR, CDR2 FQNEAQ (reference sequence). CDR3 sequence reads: CASSLLTREGTDTQYF. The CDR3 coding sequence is TGTGCCAGCAGCCTACTTACCCGGGAGGGTACAGATACGCAGTATTTT.

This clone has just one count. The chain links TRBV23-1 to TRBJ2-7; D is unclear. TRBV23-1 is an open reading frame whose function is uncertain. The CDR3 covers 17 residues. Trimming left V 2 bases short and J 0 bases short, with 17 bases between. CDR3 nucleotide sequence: TGCGCCAGCAGTCAAATGCGTTGTGAGTCCTCCTCCTACGAGCAGTACTTC. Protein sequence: CASSQMRCESSSYEQYF.

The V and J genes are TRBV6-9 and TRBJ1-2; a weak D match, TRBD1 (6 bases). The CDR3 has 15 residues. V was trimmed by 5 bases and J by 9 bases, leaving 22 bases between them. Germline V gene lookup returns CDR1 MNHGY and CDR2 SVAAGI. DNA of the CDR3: TGTGCCAGCAGTCACCAAGTTACAGGGTGGTTTAGCTACACCTTC. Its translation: CASSHQVTGWFSYTF.

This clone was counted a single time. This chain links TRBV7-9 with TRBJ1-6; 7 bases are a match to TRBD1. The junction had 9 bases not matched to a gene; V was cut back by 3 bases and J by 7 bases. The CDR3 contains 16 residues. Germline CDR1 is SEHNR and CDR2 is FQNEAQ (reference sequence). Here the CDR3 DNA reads TGTGCCAGCAGCTTGCGGGGGGGGACAGCGAATTCACCCCTCCACTTT. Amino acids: CASSLRGGTANSPLHF. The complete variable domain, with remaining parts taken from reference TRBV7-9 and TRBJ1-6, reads DTGVSQNPRHKITKRGQNVTFRCDPISEHNRLYWYRQTLGQGPEFLTYFQNEAQLEKSRLLSDRFSAERPKGSFSTLEIQRTEQGDSAMYLCASSLRGGTANSPLHFGNGTRLTVT.

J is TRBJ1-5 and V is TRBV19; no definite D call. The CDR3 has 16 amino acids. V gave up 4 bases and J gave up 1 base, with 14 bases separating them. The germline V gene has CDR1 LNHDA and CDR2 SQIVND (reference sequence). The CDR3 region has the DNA TGTGCCAGTAGTACCCGTGAGGGATCGAGCAATCAGCCCCAGCATTTT. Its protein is CASSTREGSSNQPQHF.

The CDR3 region has the DNA TGTGCCAGCAGTAGCGGACAGGGCTATAATTCACCCCTCCACTTT. Translation: CASSSGQGYNSPLHF. The chain is built from TRBV7-9 and TRBJ1-6; 8 bases match TRBD1. V was clipped by 6 bases and J by 3 bases; unmatched bases: 4. Germline-derived CDR1 and CDR2 are SEHNR and FQNEAQ (reference sequence). The CDR3 is 15 amino acids.

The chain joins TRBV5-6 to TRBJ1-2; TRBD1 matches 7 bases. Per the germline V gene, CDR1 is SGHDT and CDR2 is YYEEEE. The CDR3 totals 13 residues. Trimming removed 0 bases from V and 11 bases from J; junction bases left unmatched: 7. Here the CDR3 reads CASSLGGQALYTF. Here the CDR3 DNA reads TGTGCCAGCAGCTTGGGTGGACAGGCCCTTTACACCTTC.

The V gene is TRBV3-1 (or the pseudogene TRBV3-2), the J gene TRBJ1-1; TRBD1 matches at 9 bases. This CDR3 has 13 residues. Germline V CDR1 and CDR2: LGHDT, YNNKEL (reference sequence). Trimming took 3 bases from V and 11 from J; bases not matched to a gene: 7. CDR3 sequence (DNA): TGTGCCAGCAGCCAGACAGGGGGGAGGAATGCTTTCTTT. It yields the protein CASSQTGGRNAFF.

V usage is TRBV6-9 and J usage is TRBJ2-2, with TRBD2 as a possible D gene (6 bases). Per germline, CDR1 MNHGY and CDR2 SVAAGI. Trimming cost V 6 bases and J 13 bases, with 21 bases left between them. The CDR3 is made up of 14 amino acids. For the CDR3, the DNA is TGTGCCAGCAGCCCCGGGGGTCGCCTTAGGGGGCTGTTTTTT. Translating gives CASSPGGRLRGLFF.

The CDR3 DNA follows: TGCAGCGTTGCTAGAACTGAAGCTTTCTTT. Its translation: CSVARTEAFF. This chain joins TRBV29-1 and TRBJ1-1; D remains ambiguous. Germline-derived CDR1 and CDR2 are SQVTM and ANQGSEA. V was cut by 4 bases and J by 5 bases, with 5 bases left in between. The CDR3 is 10 amino acids.